Listed below are T cell receptor beta chains from one sample, sequenced in a study of blood T cells in healthy people across ages. TCRdb re-called the 5' RACE reads through MiXCR, storing one row per CDR3 protein. The table records around 500,000 distinct CDR3 sequences, around half of them present only once. Sequencing was done on a sample of blood. These receptors all stem from a man older than 75 in good health. Each CDR3 is given with its conserved first and last residue. A D gene is named only where the DNA matches it firmly. Part of the rows lack a size; the others show once, few, many or a class for expanded clones.

clone_size: -; j_call: TRBJ1-2; v_call: TRBV7-2; d_call: -; cdr3_aa: CASSPHQGMNYGYTF; cdr3_nt: TGTGCCAGCAGCCCCCACCAGGGGATGAACTATGGCTACACCTTC
clone_size: -; j_call: TRBJ2-3; v_call: TRBV20-1; d_call: -; cdr3_aa: CSAHRNSADTQYF; cdr3_nt: TGCAGTGCACATCGAAACAGTGCAGATACGCAGTATTTT
clone_size: -; j_call: TRBJ2-5; v_call: TRBV20-1; d_call: TRBD1; cdr3_aa: CSATSTGTGQETQYF; cdr3_nt: TGCAGTGCCACAAGTACCGGGACAGGGCAAGAGACCCAGTACTTC
clone_size: few; j_call: TRBJ2-1; v_call: TRBV18; d_call: -; cdr3_aa: CASSPLRKTYNEQFF; cdr3_nt: TGTGCCAGCTCACCACTACGGAAAACCTACAATGAGCAGTTCTTC
clone_size: -; j_call: TRBJ2-1; v_call: TRBV4-3; d_call: TRBD2; cdr3_aa: CASSQQLWGRGYNEQFF; cdr3_nt: TGCGCCAGCAGCCAACAACTATGGGGGAGGGGTTACAATGAGCAGTTCTTC
clone_size: -; j_call: TRBJ2-7; v_call: TRBV7-9; d_call: -; cdr3_aa: CASSEDNSYEQYF; cdr3_nt: TGTGCCAGCAGCGAGGACAATTCCTACGAGCAGTACTTC
clone_size: -; j_call: TRBJ2-1; v_call: TRBV5-1; d_call: TRBD2; cdr3_aa: CASTLAGEGPFF; cdr3_nt: TGCGCCAGCACCCTAGCGGGAGAAGGGCCGTTCTTC
clone_size: few; j_call: TRBJ1-5; v_call: TRBV7-8; d_call: -; cdr3_aa: CASSLTGTQHF; cdr3_nt: TGTGCCAGCAGCTTAACGGGGACCCAGCATTTT
clone_size: -; j_call: TRBJ2-6; v_call: TRBV29-1; d_call: -; cdr3_aa: CSVEEGLLSGANVLTF; cdr3_nt: TGCAGCGTTGAAGAGGGACTCCTCTCTGGGGCCAACGTCCTGACTTTC
clone_size: -; j_call: TRBJ2-1; v_call: TRBV4-2; d_call: -; cdr3_aa: CASRQSNEQFF; cdr3_nt: TGTGCCAGCAGGCAATCGAATGAGCAGTTCTTC
clone_size: -; j_call: TRBJ2-4; v_call: TRBV18; d_call: -; cdr3_aa: CASSPSGTRNIQYF; cdr3_nt: TGTGCCAGCTCACCATCGGGCACGCGCAACATTCAGTACTTC
clone_size: few; j_call: TRBJ2-1; v_call: TRBV20-1; d_call: -; cdr3_aa: CSASSGSYNEQFF; cdr3_nt: TGCAGTGCTAGCTCGGGATCCTACAATGAGCAGTTCTTC
clone_size: -; j_call: TRBJ2-3; v_call: TRBV5-5; d_call: TRBD2; cdr3_aa: CASSLGASGSGRSVDTQYF; cdr3_nt: TGTGCCAGCAGCTTGGGGGCCTCCGGGAGCGGGAGATCCGTAGATACGCAGTATTTT
clone_size: few; j_call: TRBJ2-1; v_call: TRBV24-1; d_call: -; cdr3_aa: CATSDVGTHLINEQFF; cdr3_nt: TGTGCCACCAGTGATGTAGGGACGCACCTCATCAATGAGCAGTTCTTC
clone_size: few; j_call: TRBJ1-5; v_call: TRBV7-9; d_call: TRBD1; cdr3_aa: CASSLRGGADQPQHF; cdr3_nt: TGTGCCAGCAGCTTAAGAGGGGGCGCTGACCAGCCCCAGCATTTT
clone_size: few; j_call: TRBJ2-3; v_call: TRBV20-1; d_call: -; cdr3_aa: CSARLPVNRDTQYF; cdr3_nt: TGCAGTGCTAGACTCCCCGTGAACCGAGATACGCAGTATTTT
clone_size: few; j_call: TRBJ1-2; v_call: TRBV27; d_call: TRBD1; cdr3_aa: CASSFRQGDGYTF; cdr3_nt: TGTGCCAGCAGTTTTCGACAGGGTGATGGCTACACCTTC
clone_size: -; j_call: TRBJ2-1; v_call: TRBV7-2; d_call: -; cdr3_aa: CASSLGPGAYNEQFF; cdr3_nt: TGTGCCAGCAGCTTAGGACCGGGGGCCTACAATGAGCAGTTCTTC
clone_size: -; j_call: TRBJ1-1; v_call: TRBV12-3/TRBV12-4; d_call: -; cdr3_aa: CASSFNGGTEAFF; cdr3_nt: TGTGCCAGCAGTTTCAACGGGGGCACTGAAGCTTTCTTT
clone_size: -; j_call: TRBJ1-2; v_call: TRBV29-1; d_call: -; cdr3_aa: CSVGLVRDYGYTF; cdr3_nt: TGCAGCGTGGGGCTCGTGCGTGACTATGGCTACACCTTC
clone_size: few; j_call: TRBJ2-3; v_call: TRBV7-2; d_call: -; cdr3_aa: CASRQVTDTQYF; cdr3_nt: TGTGCCAGCAGACAGGTCACAGATACGCAGTATTTT
clone_size: -; j_call: TRBJ2-7; v_call: TRBV4-3; d_call: TRBD1; cdr3_aa: CASSQETGWFHEQYF; cdr3_nt: TGCGCCAGCAGCCAAGAGACAGGGTGGTTCCACGAGCAGTACTTC
clone_size: few; j_call: TRBJ1-4; v_call: TRBV5-5; d_call: -; cdr3_aa: CASSVLDVSSNEKLFF; cdr3_nt: TGTGCCAGCAGCGTACTGGACGTGTCCTCGAATGAAAAACTGTTTTTT
clone_size: -; j_call: TRBJ2-7; v_call: TRBV9; d_call: -; cdr3_aa: CASSKSYGRQYEQYF; cdr3_nt: TGTGCCAGCAGCAAGAGCTACGGACGGCAGTACGAGCAGTACTTC
clone_size: -; j_call: TRBJ2-5; v_call: TRBV20-1; d_call: -; cdr3_aa: CSAMGGWGTQYF; cdr3_nt: TGCAGTGCTATGGGGGGATGGGGGACCCAGTACTTC
clone_size: few; j_call: TRBJ1-1; v_call: TRBV29-1; d_call: TRBD1; cdr3_aa: CSAGTTGDTEAFF; cdr3_nt: TGCAGCGCCGGAACAACAGGGGACACTGAAGCTTTCTTT
clone_size: -; j_call: TRBJ2-5; v_call: TRBV25-1; d_call: -; cdr3_aa: CASSESRGVGETQYF; cdr3_nt: TGTGCCAGCAGTGAATCGAGGGGTGTAGGAGAGACCCAGTACTTC
clone_size: -; j_call: TRBJ2-1; v_call: TRBV7-6; d_call: TRBD2; cdr3_aa: CASSLEGRGRPYNEQFF; cdr3_nt: TGTGCCAGCAGCTTAGAGGGCCGCGGGAGGCCATACAATGAGCAGTTCTTC
clone_size: -; j_call: TRBJ2-1; v_call: TRBV6-4; d_call: TRBD1; cdr3_aa: CASSPGTVAYNEQFF; cdr3_nt: TGTGCCAGCAGCCCCGGGACAGTCGCCTACAATGAGCAGTTCTTC
clone_size: -; j_call: TRBJ2-1; v_call: TRBV18; d_call: TRBD2; cdr3_aa: CASSPAGTSGRYEQFF; cdr3_nt: TGTGCCAGCTCACCGGCCGGGACTAGCGGGAGGTATGAGCAGTTCTTC
clone_size: -; j_call: TRBJ1-2; v_call: TRBV6-1; d_call: TRBD1; cdr3_aa: CASSETGANYGYTF; cdr3_nt: TGTGCCAGCAGTGAAACAGGGGCTAATTATGGCTACACCTTC
clone_size: -; j_call: TRBJ2-7; v_call: TRBV29-1; d_call: TRBD2; cdr3_aa: CSVVGEGQYEQYF; cdr3_nt: TGCAGCGTTGTGGGGGAGGGCCAATACGAGCAGTACTTC
clone_size: -; j_call: TRBJ2-1; v_call: TRBV7-2; d_call: -; cdr3_aa: CASSSLSVPSYNEQFF; cdr3_nt: TGTGCCAGCAGCTCACTAAGCGTACCGTCCTACAATGAGCAGTTCTTC
clone_size: once; j_call: TRBJ2-5; v_call: TRBV7-3; d_call: TRBD2; cdr3_aa: CASSRTSGSSETQYF; cdr3_nt: TGTGCCAGCAGCCGGACTAGCGGGAGTTCCGAGACCCAGTACTTC
clone_size: -; j_call: TRBJ2-7; v_call: TRBV7-6; d_call: -; cdr3_aa: CASSLEVATLHYEQYF; cdr3_nt: TGTGCCAGCAGCTTAGAGGTGGCTACCCTCCACTACGAGCAGTACTTC